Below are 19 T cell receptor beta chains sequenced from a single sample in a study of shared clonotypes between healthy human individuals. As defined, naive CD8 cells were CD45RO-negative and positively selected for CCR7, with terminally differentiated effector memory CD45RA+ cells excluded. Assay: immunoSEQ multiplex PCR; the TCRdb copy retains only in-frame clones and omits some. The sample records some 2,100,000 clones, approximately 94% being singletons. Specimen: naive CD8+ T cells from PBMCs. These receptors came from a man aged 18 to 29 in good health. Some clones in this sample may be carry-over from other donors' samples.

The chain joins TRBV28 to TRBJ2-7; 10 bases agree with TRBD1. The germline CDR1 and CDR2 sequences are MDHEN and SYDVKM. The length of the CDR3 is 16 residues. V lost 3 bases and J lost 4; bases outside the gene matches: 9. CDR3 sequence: CASSFSLTGGAYEQYF. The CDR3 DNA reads TGTGCCAGCAGTTTTAGCCTGACAGGGGGCGCGTACGAGCAGTACTTC.

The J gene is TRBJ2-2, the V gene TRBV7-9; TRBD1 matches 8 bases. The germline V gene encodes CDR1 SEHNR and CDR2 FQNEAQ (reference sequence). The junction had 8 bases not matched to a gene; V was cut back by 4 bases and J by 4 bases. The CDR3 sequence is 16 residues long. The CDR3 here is CASSSRGLLSTGELFF. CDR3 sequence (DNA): TGTGCCAGCAGCTCCAGGGGGCTTTTGAGCACCGGGGAGCTGTTTTTT.

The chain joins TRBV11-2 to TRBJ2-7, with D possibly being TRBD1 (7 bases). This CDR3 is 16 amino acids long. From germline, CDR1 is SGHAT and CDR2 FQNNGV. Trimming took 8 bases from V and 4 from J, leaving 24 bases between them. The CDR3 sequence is CASAPSAGGGEYEQYF. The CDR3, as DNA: TGTGCCAGCGCCCCATCTGCAGGGGGAGGTGAATACGAGCAGTACTTC.

CDR3 in DNA: TGTGCCAGTAGTATGGGGCATCTAAGCTCCTACGAGCAGTACTTC. As protein: CASSMGHLSSYEQYF. The chain carries TRBV19 and TRBJ2-7; tentatively, D is TRBD1 (5 bases). Germline assignment: CDR1 LNHDA and CDR2 SQIVND (reference sequence). The CDR3 totals 15 residues. Trimming took off 3 bases at V and 0 bases at J, with 12 bases between the two ends.

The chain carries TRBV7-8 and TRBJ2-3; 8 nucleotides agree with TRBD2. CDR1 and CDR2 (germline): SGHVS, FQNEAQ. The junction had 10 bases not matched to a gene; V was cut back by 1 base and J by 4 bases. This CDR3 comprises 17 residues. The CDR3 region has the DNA TGTGCCAGCAGCTTAGTCCCGGGACTAGAGTATCCAGATACGCAGTATTTT. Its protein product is CASSLVPGLEYPDTQYF.

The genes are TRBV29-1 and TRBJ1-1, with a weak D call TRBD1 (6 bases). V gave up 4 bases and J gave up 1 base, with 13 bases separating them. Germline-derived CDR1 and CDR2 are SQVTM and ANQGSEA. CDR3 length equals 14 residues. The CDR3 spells CSVGGGEENTEAFF. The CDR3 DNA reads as TGCAGCGTTGGCGGGGGCGAGGAGAACACTGAAGCTTTCTTT.

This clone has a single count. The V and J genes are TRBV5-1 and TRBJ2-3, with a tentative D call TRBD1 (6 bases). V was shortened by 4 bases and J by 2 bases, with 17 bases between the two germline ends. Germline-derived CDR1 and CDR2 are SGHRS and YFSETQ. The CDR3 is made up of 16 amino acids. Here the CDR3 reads CASSASRGGVTDTQYF. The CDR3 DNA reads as TGCGCCAGCAGCGCTTCTAGAGGGGGAGTCACAGATACGCAGTATTTT.

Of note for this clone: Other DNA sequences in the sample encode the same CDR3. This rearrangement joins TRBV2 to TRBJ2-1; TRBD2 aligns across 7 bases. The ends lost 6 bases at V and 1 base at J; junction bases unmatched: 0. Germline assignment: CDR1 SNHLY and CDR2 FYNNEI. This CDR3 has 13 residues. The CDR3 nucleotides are TGTGCCAGCAGGGGGGGGTCCTACAATGAGCAGTTCTTC. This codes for CASRGGSYNEQFF. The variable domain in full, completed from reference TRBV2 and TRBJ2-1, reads EPEVTQTPSHQVTQMGQEVILRCVPISNHLYFYWYRQILGQKVEFLVSFYNNEISEKSEIFDDQFSVERPDGSNFTLKIRSTKLEDSAMYFCASRGGSYNEQFFGPGTRLTVL.

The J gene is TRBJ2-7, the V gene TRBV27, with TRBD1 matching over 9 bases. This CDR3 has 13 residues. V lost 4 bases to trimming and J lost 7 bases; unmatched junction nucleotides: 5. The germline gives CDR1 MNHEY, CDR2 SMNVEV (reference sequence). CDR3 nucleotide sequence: TGTGCCAGCAGTTCGCGGGGACAGGGTGAGCAGTACTTC. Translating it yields CASSSRGQGEQYF.

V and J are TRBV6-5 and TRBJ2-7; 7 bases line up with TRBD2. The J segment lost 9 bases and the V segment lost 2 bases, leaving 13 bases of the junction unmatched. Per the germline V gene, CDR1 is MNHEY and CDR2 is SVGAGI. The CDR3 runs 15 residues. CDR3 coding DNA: TGTGCCAGCAGTTACCCAGCGGGGCCCCAAGGCGGGCAGTACTTC. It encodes CASSYPAGPQGGQYF.

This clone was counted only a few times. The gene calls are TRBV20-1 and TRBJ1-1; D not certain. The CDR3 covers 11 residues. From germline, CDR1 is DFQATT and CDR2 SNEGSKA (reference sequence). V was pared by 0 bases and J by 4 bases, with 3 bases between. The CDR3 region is CSAREVTEAFF. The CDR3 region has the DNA TGCAGTGCTAGAGAGGTCACTGAAGCTTTCTTT.

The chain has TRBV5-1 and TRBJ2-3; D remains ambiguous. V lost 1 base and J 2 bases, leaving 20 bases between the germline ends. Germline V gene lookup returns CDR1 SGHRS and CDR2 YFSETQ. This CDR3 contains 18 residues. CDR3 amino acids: CASSLIVGERSFTDTQYF. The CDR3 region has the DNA TGCGCCAGCAGCTTGATAGTGGGTGAACGGAGCTTCACAGATACGCAGTATTTT.

The CDR3 spells CASSLGALQYF. In DNA form, the CDR3 reads TGTGCCAGCAGCTTAGGAGCGTTACAGTACTTC. This chain joins TRBV11-2 and TRBJ2-7; D uncertain. Per germline, CDR1 SGHAT and CDR2 FQNNGV. The V and J ends lost 1 base and 10 bases respectively, with 8 bases between them. The CDR3 covers 11 residues.

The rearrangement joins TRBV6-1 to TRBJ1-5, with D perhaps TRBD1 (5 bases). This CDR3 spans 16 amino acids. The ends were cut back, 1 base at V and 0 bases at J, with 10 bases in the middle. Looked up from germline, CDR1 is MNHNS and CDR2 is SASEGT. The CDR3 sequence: CASSEGGRYSNQPQHF. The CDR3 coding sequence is TGTGCCAGCAGTGAAGGGGGACGGTATAGCAATCAGCCCCAGCATTTT.

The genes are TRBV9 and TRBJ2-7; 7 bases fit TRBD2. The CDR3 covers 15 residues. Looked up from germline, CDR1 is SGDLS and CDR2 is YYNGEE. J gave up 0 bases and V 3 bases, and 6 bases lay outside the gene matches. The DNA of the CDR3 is TGTGCCAGCAGCGGGGGAGGGGCCCCCTCCTACGAGCAGTACTTC. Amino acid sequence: CASSGGGAPSYEQYF.

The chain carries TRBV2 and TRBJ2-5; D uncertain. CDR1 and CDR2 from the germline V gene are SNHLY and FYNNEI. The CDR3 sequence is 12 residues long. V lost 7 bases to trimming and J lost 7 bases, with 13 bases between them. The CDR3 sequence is CASTTSDGTQYF. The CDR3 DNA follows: TGTGCCAGCACCACGTCGGACGGGACCCAGTACTTC.

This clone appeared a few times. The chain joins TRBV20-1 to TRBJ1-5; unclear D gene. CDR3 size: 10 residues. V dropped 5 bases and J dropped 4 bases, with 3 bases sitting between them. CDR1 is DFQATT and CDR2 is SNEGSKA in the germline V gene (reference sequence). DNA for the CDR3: TGCAGTGCTGGGAATCAGCCCCAGCATTTT. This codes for CSAGNQPQHF.

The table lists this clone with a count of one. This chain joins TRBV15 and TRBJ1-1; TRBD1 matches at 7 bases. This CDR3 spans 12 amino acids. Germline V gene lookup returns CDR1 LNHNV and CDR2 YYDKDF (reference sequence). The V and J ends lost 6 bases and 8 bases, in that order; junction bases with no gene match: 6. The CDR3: CATRTEQGEAFF. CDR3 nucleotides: TGTGCCACCAGAACGGAACAGGGGGAAGCTTTCTTT.

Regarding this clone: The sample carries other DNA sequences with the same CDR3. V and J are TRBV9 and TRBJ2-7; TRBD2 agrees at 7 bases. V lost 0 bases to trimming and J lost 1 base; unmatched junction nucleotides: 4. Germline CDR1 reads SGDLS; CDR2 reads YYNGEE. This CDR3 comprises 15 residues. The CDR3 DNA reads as TGTGCCAGCAGCGTAGGGCGGGGGTTATCCTACGAGCAGTACTTC. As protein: CASSVGRGLSYEQYF. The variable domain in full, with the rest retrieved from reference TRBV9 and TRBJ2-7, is DSGVTQTPKHLITATGQRVTLRCSPRSGDLSVYWYQQSLDQGLQFLIQYYNGEERAKGNILERFSAQQFPDLHSELNLSSLELGDSALYFCASSVGRGLSYEQYFGPGTRLTVT.